These T cell receptor beta chains were read from a single sample in a study of blood T cell repertoires in COVID-19. TCRdb's table, derived via immunoSEQ multiplex PCR, lists solely in-frame clones and lacks some. The sample has 85,000 to 120,000 clones; about four fifths are singletons. Input material: peripheral blood. The receptor set was obtained from a man aged 40-55 years with active or convalescent COVID-19. Both conserved end residues are part of each CDR3. D genes are given only for firm matches. Size tells how often a clone was seen (once, few, many) or the class of an expanded clone, and some rows leave it out.

v_gene	abundance	j_gene	d_gene	CDR3nt	CDR3aa
TRBV19	few	TRBJ1-5	TRBD1	TGTGCCAGTAGTTTGGGACAGGGGGGAAATCAGCCCCAGCATTTT	CASSLGQGGNQPQHF
TRBV6-5	.	TRBJ1-2	TRBD1	TGTGCCAGCAGTTGGACAGGGGGTAGCTATGGCTACACCTTC	CASSWTGGSYGYTF
TRBV7-3	.	TRBJ2-2	TRBD1	TGTGCCAGCAGCGGGGACAGGGCGGGGGAGCTGTTTTTT	CASSGDRAGELFF
TRBV18	.	TRBJ1-1	.	TGTGCCAGTCAGGGGACACCCAGGACTGAAGCTTTCTTT	CASQGTPRTEAFF
TRBV27	.	TRBJ2-7	TRBD2	TGTGCCAGCAGTTCGTATAGCGGGGGGGCGGAAGAGCAGTACTTC	CASSSYSGGAEEQYF
TRBV19	.	TRBJ1-3	.	TGTGCCAGTAGTTCGCCGGGGAACACCATATATTTT	CASSSPGNTIYF
TRBV18	.	TRBJ2-5	.	TGTGCCAGCTCACCATTCCGAGAGACCCAGTACTTC	CASSPFRETQYF
TRBV5-1	.	TRBJ2-7	TRBD1	TGCGCCAGCAGCAATTCCCCTCCGGGACAGGGCGACGAGCAGTACTTC	CASSNSPPGQGDEQYF
TRBV19	.	TRBJ1-2	TRBD1	TGTGCCAGTAGTACCTGGGACAGGGGGCACTATGGCTACACCTTC	CASSTWDRGHYGYTF
TRBV7-3	.	TRBJ2-7	.	TGTGCCAGCAGCTCGTCACCAGGGGTCTCCTACGAGCAGTACTTC	CASSSSPGVSYEQYF
TRBV6-5	.	TRBJ1-1	.	TGTGCCAGCAGTTACGGGCTATCCACTGAAGCTTTCTTT	CASSYGLSTEAFF
TRBV27	.	TRBJ1-2	TRBD1	TGTGCCAGCAGTTCCCCGGGACAGGGGGCTCCGGGCTACACCTTC	CASSSPGQGAPGYTF
TRBV5-1	.	TRBJ2-3	.	TGCGCCAGCAGCTTGGGCAACGGTTGGGGCCGCACAGATACGCAGTATTTT	CASSLGNGWGRTDTQYF
TRBV21-1	.	TRBJ2-2	.	.	CASSKVARGTGELFF
TRBV4-3	once	TRBJ2-4	TRBD2	TGCGCCAGCAGCCAAGTCACTAGCGGGACCGACCTAGCCAAAAACATTCAGTACTTC	CASSQVTSGTDLAKNIQYF
TRBV10-3	.	TRBJ2-7	.	TGTGCCATCCTGGGCGGCGACAGAAACTACGAGCAGTACTTC	CAILGGDRNYEQYF
TRBV5-6	.	TRBJ2-1	TRBD1	TGTGCCAGCAGCTTCGGGACAGGGTCCTACAATGAGCAGTTCTTC	CASSFGTGSYNEQFF
TRBV28	.	TRBJ1-2	TRBD1	TGTGCCAGCAGCGACAGGGTCTATGGCTACACCTTC	CASSDRVYGYTF
TRBV19	once	TRBJ2-4	TRBD1	TGTGCCAGTAGCCCCCCGGGACAGGGTTACATTCAGTACTTC	CASSPPGQGYIQYF
TRBV19	.	TRBJ1-5	TRBD1	TGTGCCAGTAGGCCTCGGCCGGGACAGGGGACGTTGAGCAATCAGCCCCAGCATTTT	CASRPRPGQGTLSNQPQHF
TRBV15	.	TRBJ1-3	.	TGTGCCACCAGCACCCTAACAGGGTATGGAAACACCATATATTTT	CATSTLTGYGNTIYF
TRBV19	.	TRBJ2-1	TRBD2	TGTGCCAGTAGTCTCGGGGGGTTTCCTTACAATGAGCAGTTCTTC	CASSLGGFPYNEQFF
TRBV6-2/TRBV6-3	.	TRBJ2-4	.	TGTGCCAGCAGCCCCCCAGGGGCCGGGGTAGCCAAAAACATTCAGTACTTC	CASSPPGAGVAKNIQYF
TRBV14	.	TRBJ2-2	.	TGTGCCAGCAGCCAGGGCCGTTACACCGGGGAGCTGTTTTTT	CASSQGRYTGELFF
TRBV9	.	TRBJ2-1	TRBD1	TGTGCCAGCAGCGTAGGGGGGACAGGCTCAGGTGAGCAGTTCTTC	CASSVGGTGSGEQFF
TRBV7-3	.	TRBJ1-1	.	TGTGCCAGCAGCTTAGAGGGGAACACTGAAGCTTTCTTT	CASSLEGNTEAFF
TRBV19	few	TRBJ1-2	.	TGTGCCAGTAGTATCACGGTGGACTATGGCTACACCTTC	CASSITVDYGYTF
TRBV29-1	.	TRBJ1-3	.	TGCAGCGTTGAACTGGTGTCAGGGGTCGGAAACACCATATATTTT	CSVELVSGVGNTIYF
TRBV5-1	.	TRBJ1-1	TRBD1	TGCGCCAGCAGCTTGGGAGGGACAGGGATGAATGAAGCTTTCTTT	CASSLGGTGMNEAFF
TRBV9	.	TRBJ2-3	TRBD2	TGTGCCAGCAGCGTGAGGGTCGGCGGGGGAACAGATACGCAGTATTTT	CASSVRVGGGTDTQYF
TRBV29-1	once	TRBJ2-5	TRBD2	TGCAGCGTTGAAGGCGGGGGGGCCCAAGAGACCCAGTACTTC	CSVEGGGAQETQYF
TRBV7-3	.	TRBJ2-5	.	TGTGCCAGCAGCGCCTCGGGGTTGGGGACCCAGTACTTC	CASSASGLGTQYF
TRBV18	.	TRBJ1-1	TRBD1	TGTGCCAGCTCAAAGACAGGGGCGTTGAACACTGAAGCTTTCTTT	CASSKTGALNTEAFF
TRBV3-1/TRBV3-2	once	TRBJ1-5	TRBD1	TGTGCCAGCAGCCGGGGACAGGGCAATCAGCCCCAGCATTTT	CASSRGQGNQPQHF
TRBV19	.	TRBJ2-3	TRBD2	TGTGCCAGTAGCCTCTCCGGGACTAGTACAGATACGCAGTATTTT	CASSLSGTSTDTQYF
TRBV4-3	.	TRBJ1-1	.	TGCGCCAGCAGCCAAGATTCCCTCAGGGGCACTGAAGCTTTCTTT	CASSQDSLRGTEAFF
TRBV27	.	TRBJ1-2	TRBD1	TGTGCCAGCAGCCTCACAGGGGGCGCGGGTTATGGCTACACCTTC	CASSLTGGAGYGYTF
TRBV12-3/TRBV12-4	few	TRBJ1-3	.	TGTGCCACCCGACCGGGAACGGGAAACACCATATATTTT	CATRPGTGNTIYF
TRBV24-1	.	TRBJ1-2	.	TGTGCCACCAGTGTCGGGGCTAACTATGGCTACACCTTC	CATSVGANYGYTF
TRBV9	.	TRBJ2-3	TRBD2	TGTGCCAGCAGCGTGTCCGTGAGCGGGGGCACAGATACGCAGTATTTT	CASSVSVSGGTDTQYF
TRBV10-3	.	TRBJ2-1	TRBD1	TGTGCCATCAGTGAGAGGAGACAGGGAGACAATGAGCAGTTCTTC	CAISERRQGDNEQFF
TRBV3-1/TRBV3-2	.	TRBJ1-6	.	TGTGCCAGCAGCCAAGCAGAAGGGGCAGGTTCACCCCTCCACTTT	CASSQAEGAGSPLHF
TRBV7-9	.	TRBJ2-3	.	TGTGCCAGCAGCTCCGGCCTGGGTACAGACAATACGCAGTATTTT	CASSSGLGTDNTQYF
TRBV27	.	TRBJ2-7	TRBD1	TGTGCCAGCAGTCGAGCGGGACAGGGGGGCTACGAGCAGTACTTC	CASSRAGQGGYEQYF
TRBV6-4	.	TRBJ2-3	TRBD2	TGTGCCAGCAGTAGTGTCGGGGGGACTACAGATACGCAGTATTTT	CASSSVGGTTDTQYF
TRBV6-5	.	TRBJ1-2	.	TGTGCCAGCAGTTCTGTAGGGGGGGCGAGTGGCTACACCTTC	CASSSVGGASGYTF
TRBV7-2	.	TRBJ1-4	.	TGTGCCAGCAGCTTAAGGGTGGGGGCCCGTGATGAAAAACTGTTTTTT	CASSLRVGARDEKLFF
TRBV24-1	.	TRBJ2-1	TRBD2	TGTGCCACCAGTGATCCGCGGGGGGGCCTCTACAATGAGCAGTTCTTC	CATSDPRGGLYNEQFF
TRBV6-1	.	TRBJ2-2	TRBD2	TGTGCCAGCAGTGAACTAGCGGGGGTTAACGGGGAGCTGTTTTTT	CASSELAGVNGELFF
TRBV11-1	.	TRBJ2-3	TRBD1	TGTGCCAGCAGGCCTAGGACAGGGATTAACACAGATACGCAGTATTTT	CASRPRTGINTDTQYF
TRBV4-3	.	TRBJ2-2	.	TGCGCCAGCAGCCAAGATCGGGGCGGGGAGCTGTTTTTT	CASSQDRGGELFF
TRBV30	.	TRBJ1-2	TRBD1	TGTGCCTGGAGAGACTGGACAGGAAATGGCTACACCTTC	CAWRDWTGNGYTF
TRBV25-1	.	TRBJ2-4	.	TGTGCCAGCAGTGACTCAGGGAGGAATCAAGACATTCAGTACTTC	CASSDSGRNQDIQYF
TRBV4-2	.	TRBJ1-4	TRBD1	TGTGCCAGCAGCCAAGATGTGGGACAGGGTACTGAAAAACTGTTTTTT	CASSQDVGQGTEKLFF
TRBV18	once	TRBJ1-1	TRBD1	TGTGCCAGCTCTCAGGACAGGTCGACTGAAGCTTTCTTT	CASSQDRSTEAFF
TRBV7-9	.	TRBJ2-5	.	TGTGCCAGCAGCATTCAGGGTTGGGAGACCCAGTACTTC	CASSIQGWETQYF
TRBV28	.	TRBJ1-1	TRBD1	TGTGCCAGCAGGCCGGGACAGGGGATGGGTGAAGCTTTCTTT	CASRPGQGMGEAFF
TRBV27	.	TRBJ2-6	TRBD1	TGTGCCAGCAGTCGGGATACAGGGGCCCGCTCTGGGGCCAACGTCCTGACTTTC	CASSRDTGARSGANVLTF
TRBV3-1/TRBV3-2	.	TRBJ1-4	.	TGTGCCAGCAGCCCTCTGGGTCCGGGAGCGGCCATAGGAAAACTGTTTTTT	CASSPLGPGAAIGKLFF